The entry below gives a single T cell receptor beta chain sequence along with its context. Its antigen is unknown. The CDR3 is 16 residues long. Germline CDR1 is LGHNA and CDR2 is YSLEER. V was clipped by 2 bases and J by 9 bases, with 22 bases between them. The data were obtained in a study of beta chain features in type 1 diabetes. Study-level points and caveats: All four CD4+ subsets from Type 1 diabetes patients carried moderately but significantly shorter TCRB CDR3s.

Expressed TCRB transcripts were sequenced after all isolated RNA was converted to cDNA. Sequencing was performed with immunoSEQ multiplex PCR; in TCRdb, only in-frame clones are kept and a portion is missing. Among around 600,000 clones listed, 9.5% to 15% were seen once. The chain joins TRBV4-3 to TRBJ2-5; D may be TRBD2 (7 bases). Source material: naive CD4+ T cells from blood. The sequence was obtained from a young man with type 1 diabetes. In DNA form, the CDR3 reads TGCGCCAGCAGCCAACTAGGGGGGGGACCCCAGTCCGCCCAGTACTTC. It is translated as CASSQLGGGPQSAQYF.